The TCR beta chain under discussion was sequenced for a study of circulating tumor DNA in untreated peripheral T-cell lymphoma (dated by TCRdb to about 2021). Broad study findings and their caveats: Tumor-specific clonotypes turned up in over 75% of patients, identified from roughly 86% of baseline tissues and from approximately 70% of baseline serum samples.

Points on this clone: Its cognate antigen has yet to be identified. The input lacks base qualities; no much larger clone sits a single base away.

Baseline tumor tissue collected before treatment was sequenced to identify tumor-specific TCR clonotypes. To monitor patients with peripheral T-cell lymphoma who were getting frontline treatment on a trial, the study applied next-generation sequencing to T-cell receptor sequences. Libraries were made using the immunoSEQ multiplex PCR assay. Drawn from immuneACCESS, this table holds only the in-frame rearrangements with V and J called that TCRdb kept. Clones are partly lost; checked studies trace under half to an unresolved V gene and leave the rest unexplained. This sample lists around 6,100 clones; 60% to 80% were detected once. The ten largest clones take up 55% of the sample. The CDR3, cysteine through phenylalanine, is 15 amino acids long. Only CDR3 DNA is held: 45 bases, read in frame from base 1. Germline trimming amounts to 7 bases on V and 4 bases on J, with 8 as the count of junction bases outside the gene matches. The CDR1 and CDR2 encoded by the germline V gene are MDHEN and SYDVKM.

Sequenced sample: tumor tissue. The chain is assembled from TRBV28 and TRBJ2-1; 9 central nucleotides agree with TRBD1. The receptor comes from a human donor with peripheral T-cell lymphoma. The sequence in DNA is TGTGCCAGCAAGACAGGGGGAGGCCTATACAATGAGCAGTTCTTC. Its amino acids are CASKTGGGLYNEQFF.